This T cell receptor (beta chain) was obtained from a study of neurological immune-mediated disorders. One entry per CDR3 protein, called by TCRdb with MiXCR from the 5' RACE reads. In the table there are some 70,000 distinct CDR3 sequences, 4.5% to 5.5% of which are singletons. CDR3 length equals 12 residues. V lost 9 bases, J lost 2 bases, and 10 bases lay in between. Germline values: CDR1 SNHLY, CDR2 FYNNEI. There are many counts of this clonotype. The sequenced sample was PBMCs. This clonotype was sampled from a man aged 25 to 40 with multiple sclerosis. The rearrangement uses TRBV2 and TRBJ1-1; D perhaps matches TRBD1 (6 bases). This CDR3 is CASRTANTEAFF. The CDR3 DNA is TGTGCCAGTAGGACAGCTAACACTGAAGCTTTCTTT.